This TCR beta chain was identified during a study of blood T cell repertoires in COVID-19. Study information: The United States, Italy and Spain supplied acute and convalescent COVID-19 samples. PBMCs, B-cell-depleted T cells, or T cells provided the cDNA or gDNA that made up the material.

Repertoires were generated with immunoSEQ multiplex PCR, while TCRdb's copy carries only in-frame clones and drops some. The data contain about 78,000 clones, roughly 88% of them singletons. The CDR3 covers 12 residues. V lost 8 bases to trimming and J lost 4 bases, with 11 bases between them. This chain connects TRBV12-3 or TRBV12-4 to TRBJ1-2, with D hard to call. The origin of this receptor is a man between 65 and 85 years old with active or convalescent COVID-19. The material sequenced was peripheral blood. CDR3 coding DNA: TGTGCCAGCCATATAGGAGTCTATGGCTACACCTTC. Amino acids: CASHIGVYGYTF.